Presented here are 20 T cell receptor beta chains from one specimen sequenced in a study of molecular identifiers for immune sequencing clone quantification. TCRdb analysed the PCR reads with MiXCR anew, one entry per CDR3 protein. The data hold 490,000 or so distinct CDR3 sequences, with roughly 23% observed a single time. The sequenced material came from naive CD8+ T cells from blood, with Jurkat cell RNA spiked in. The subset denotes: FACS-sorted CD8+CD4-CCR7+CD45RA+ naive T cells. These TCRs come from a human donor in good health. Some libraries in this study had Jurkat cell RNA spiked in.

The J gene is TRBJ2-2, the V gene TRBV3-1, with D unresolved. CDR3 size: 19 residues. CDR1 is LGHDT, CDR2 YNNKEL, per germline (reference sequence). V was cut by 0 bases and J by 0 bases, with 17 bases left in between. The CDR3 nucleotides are TGTGCCAGCAGCCAAGATGGCGGCTTCTGGCCGTCGAACACCGGGGAGCTGTTTTTT. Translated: CASSQDGGFWPSNTGELFF.

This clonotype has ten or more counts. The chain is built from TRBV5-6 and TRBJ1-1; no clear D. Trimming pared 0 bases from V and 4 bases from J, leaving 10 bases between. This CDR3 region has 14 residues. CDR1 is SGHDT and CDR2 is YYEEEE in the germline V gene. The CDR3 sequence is CASSLVEARTEAFF. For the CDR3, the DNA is TGTGCCAGCAGCTTGGTTGAGGCCCGCACTGAAGCTTTCTTT.

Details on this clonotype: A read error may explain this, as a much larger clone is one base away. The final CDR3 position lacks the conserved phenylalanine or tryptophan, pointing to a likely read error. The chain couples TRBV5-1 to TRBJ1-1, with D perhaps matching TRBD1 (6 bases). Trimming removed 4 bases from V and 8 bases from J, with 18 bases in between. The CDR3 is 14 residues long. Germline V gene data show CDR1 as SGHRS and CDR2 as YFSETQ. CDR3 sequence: CASSAPNRDGEAFL. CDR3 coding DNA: TGCGCCAGCAGCGCACCCAACAGGGACGGGGAAGCTTTCCTT.

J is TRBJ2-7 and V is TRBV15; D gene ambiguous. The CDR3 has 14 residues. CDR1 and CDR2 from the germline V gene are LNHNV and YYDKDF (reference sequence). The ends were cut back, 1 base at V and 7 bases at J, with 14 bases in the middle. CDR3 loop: CATSRATQSYEQYF. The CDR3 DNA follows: TGTGCCACCAGCAGAGCAACACAGAGTTATGAGCAGTACTTC.

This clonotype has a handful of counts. The CDR3 region is CAWSPPKPWTSGPNTGELFF. The CDR3 coding sequence is TGTGCCTGGAGTCCTCCTAAACCCTGGACTAGCGGACCGAACACCGGGGAGCTGTTTTTT. The chain joins TRBV30 to TRBJ2-2; 10 bases fit TRBD2. Germline CDR1 GTSNPN, CDR2 SVGIG (reference sequence). CDR3 length equals 20 residues. The ends lost 2 bases at V and 0 bases at J; junction bases unmatched: 15. Variable domain in full (rest from reference TRBV30 and TRBJ2-2): SQTIHQWPATLVQPVGSPLSLECTVEGTSNPNLYWYRQAAGRGLQLLFYSVGIGQISSEVPQNLSASRPQDRQFILSSKKLLLSDSGFYLCAWSPPKPWTSGPNTGELFFGEGSRLTVL.

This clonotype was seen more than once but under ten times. The CDR3: CATSSQGSTGELFF. The CDR3 DNA follows: TGTGCCACCAGCAGCCAGGGGAGCACCGGGGAGCTGTTTTTT. This rearrangement joins TRBV15 to TRBJ2-2; D possibly corresponds to TRBD1 (6 bases). Per the germline V gene, CDR1 is LNHNV and CDR2 is YYDKDF (reference sequence). Between the trimmed V and J ends, which lost 3 bases and 4 bases, there was a span of 9 bases. The CDR3 has 14 amino acids.

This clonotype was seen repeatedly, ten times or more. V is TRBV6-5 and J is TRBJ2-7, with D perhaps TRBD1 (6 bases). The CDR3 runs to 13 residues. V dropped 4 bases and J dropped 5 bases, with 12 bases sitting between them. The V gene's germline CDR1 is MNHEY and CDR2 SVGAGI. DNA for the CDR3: TGTGCCAGCAGTTCCACAGGGTTCCACGAGCAGTACTTC. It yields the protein CASSSTGFHEQYF.

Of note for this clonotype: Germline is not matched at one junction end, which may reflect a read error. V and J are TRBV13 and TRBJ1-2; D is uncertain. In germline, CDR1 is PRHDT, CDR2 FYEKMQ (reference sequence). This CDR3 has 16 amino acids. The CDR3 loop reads CASGLESEGGNYGYTF. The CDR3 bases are TGTGCCAGCGGCTTAGAGTCGGAGGGAGGTAACTATGGCTACACCTTC.

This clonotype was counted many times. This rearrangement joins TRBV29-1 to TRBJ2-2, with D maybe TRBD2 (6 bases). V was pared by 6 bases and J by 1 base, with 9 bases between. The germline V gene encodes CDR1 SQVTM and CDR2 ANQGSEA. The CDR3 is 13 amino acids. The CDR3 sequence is CSVGRENTGELFF. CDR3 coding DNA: TGCAGCGTGGGGCGGGAGAACACCGGGGAGCTGTTTTTT.

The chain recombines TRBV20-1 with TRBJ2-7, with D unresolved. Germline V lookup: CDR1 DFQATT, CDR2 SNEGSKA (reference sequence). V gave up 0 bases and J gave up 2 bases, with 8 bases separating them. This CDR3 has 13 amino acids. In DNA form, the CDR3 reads TGCAGTGCTAGAGAGCGGTCCCCCTACGAGCAGTACTTC. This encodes CSARERSPYEQYF.

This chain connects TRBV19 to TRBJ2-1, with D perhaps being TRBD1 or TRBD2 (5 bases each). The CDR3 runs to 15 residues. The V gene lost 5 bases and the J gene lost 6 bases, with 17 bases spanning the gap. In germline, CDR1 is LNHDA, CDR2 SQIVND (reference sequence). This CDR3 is CASSETPGPSNEQFF. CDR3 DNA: TGTGCCAGTAGTGAGACACCGGGACCCAGCAATGAGCAGTTCTTC.

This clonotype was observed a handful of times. CDR3 in amino acids: CASGGGGGDNQPQHF. The CDR3 DNA follows: TGTGCCAGCGGGGGTGGAGGGGGAGACAATCAGCCCCAGCATTTT. This chain connects TRBV2 to TRBJ1-5; a possible D gene is TRBD1 (6 bases). Per the germline V gene, CDR1 is SNHLY and CDR2 is FYNNEI. The ends were cut back, 8 bases at V and 3 bases at J, with 17 bases in the middle. The CDR3 runs to 15 residues. Drawing the rest from reference TRBV2 and TRBJ1-5, the complete variable domain is EPEVTQTPSHQVTQMGQEVILRCVPISNHLYFYWYRQILGQKVEFLVSFYNNEISEKSEIFDDQFSVERPDGSNFTLKIRSTKLEDSAMYFCASGGGGGDNQPQHFGDGTRLSIL.

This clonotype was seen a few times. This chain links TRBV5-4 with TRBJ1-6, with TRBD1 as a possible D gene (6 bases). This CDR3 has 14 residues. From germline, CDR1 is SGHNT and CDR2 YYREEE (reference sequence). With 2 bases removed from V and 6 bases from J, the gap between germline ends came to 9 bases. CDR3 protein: CASSFQGGNSPLHF. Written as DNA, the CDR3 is TGTGCCAGCAGCTTCCAAGGGGGTAATTCACCCCTCCACTTT.

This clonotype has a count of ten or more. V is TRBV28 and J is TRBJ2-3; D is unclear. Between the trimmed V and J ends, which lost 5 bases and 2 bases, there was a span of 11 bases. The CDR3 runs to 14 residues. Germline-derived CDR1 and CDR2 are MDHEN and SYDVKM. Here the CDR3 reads CASSNSLYTDTQYF. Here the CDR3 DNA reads TGTGCCAGCAGTAACTCCCTCTACACAGATACGCAGTATTTT. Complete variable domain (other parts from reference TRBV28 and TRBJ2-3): DVKVTQSSRYLVKRTGEKVFLECVQDMDHENMFWYRQDPGLGLRLIYFSYDVKMKEKGDIPEGYSVSREKKERFSLILESASTNQTSMYLCASSNSLYTDTQYFGPGTRLTVL.

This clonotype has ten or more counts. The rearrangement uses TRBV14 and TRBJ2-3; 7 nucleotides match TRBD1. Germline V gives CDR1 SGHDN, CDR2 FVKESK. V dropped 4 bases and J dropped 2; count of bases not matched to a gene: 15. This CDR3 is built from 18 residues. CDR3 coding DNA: TGTGCCAGCAGCCTTCATTCCTTGACAGGGCACCTCACAGATACGCAGTATTTT. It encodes CASSLHSLTGHLTDTQYF. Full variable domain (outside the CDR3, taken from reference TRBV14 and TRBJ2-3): EAGVTQFPSHSVIEKGQTVTLRCDPISGHDNLYWYRRVMGKEIKFLLHFVKESKQDESGMPNNRFLAERTGGTYSTLKVQPAELEDSGVYFCASSLHSLTGHLTDTQYFGPGTRLTVL.

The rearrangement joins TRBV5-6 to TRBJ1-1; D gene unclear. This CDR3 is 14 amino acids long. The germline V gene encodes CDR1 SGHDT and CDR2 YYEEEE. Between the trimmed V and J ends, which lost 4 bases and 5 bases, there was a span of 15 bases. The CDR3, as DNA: TGTGCCAGCAGCCCAAACGGTGGGGAGACTGAAGCTTTCTTT. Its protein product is CASSPNGGETEAFF.

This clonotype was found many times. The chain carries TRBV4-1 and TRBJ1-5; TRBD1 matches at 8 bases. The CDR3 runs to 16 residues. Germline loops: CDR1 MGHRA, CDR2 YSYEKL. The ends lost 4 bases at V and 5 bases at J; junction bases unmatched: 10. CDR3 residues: CASSRSTGGGYQPQHF. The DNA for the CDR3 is TGCGCCAGCAGCCGATCAACAGGGGGAGGATATCAGCCCCAGCATTTT.

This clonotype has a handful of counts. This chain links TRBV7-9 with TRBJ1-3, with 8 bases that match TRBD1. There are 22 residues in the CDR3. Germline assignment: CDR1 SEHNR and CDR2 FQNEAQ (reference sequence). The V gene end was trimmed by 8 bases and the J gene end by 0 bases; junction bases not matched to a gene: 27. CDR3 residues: CASELRGAGTGHPKSSGNTIYF. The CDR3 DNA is TGTGCCAGCGAGCTTAGAGGGGCCGGGACAGGCCATCCCAAGAGCTCTGGAAACACCATATATTTT.

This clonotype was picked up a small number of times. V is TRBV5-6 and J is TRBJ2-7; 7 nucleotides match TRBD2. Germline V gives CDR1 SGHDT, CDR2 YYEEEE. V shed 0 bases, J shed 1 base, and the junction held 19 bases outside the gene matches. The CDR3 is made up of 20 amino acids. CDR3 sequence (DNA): TGTGCCAGCAGCTTGGACGGGACCGCGATTCGGGCGGGAGTGTCCTACGAGCAGTACTTC. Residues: CASSLDGTAIRAGVSYEQYF. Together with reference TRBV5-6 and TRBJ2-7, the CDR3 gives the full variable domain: DAGVTQSPTHLIKTRGQQVTLRCSPKSGHDTVSWYQQALGQGPQFIFQYYEEEERQRGNFPDRFSGHQFPNYSSELNVNALLLGDSALYLCASSLDGTAIRAGVSYEQYFGPGTRLTVT.

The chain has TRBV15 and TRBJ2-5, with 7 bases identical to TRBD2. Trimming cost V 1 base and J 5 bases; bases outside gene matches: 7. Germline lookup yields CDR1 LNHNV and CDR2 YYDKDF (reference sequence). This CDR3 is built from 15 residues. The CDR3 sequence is CATSRGLWGGETQYF. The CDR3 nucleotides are TGTGCCACCAGCAGAGGTCTTTGGGGGGGGGAGACCCAGTACTTC. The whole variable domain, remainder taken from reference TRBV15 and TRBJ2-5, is DAMVIQNPRYQVTQFGKPVTLSCSQTLNHNVMYWYQQKSSQAPKLLFHYYDKDFNNEADTPDNFQSRRPNTSFCFLDIRSPGLGDTAMYLCATSRGLWGGETQYFGPGTRLLVL.